The 5 T cell receptor beta chains in this list originate from one sample, sequenced in a study of identical twins. From the 5' RACE reads, TCRdb called clonotypes with MiXCR, one entry per CDR3 protein. The table shows 400,000 to 650,000 distinct CDR3 sequences, with approximately 22% occurring only once. These data also featured in a second study, about T cells expressing NK-cell markers.

The sample taken for sequencing was CD4+ T cells sorted from blood. Source of these receptors: a woman between 18 and 29 years old in good health.

This clonotype occurred a few times. The rearrangement links TRBV10-3 to TRBJ1-1, with D possibly matching TRBD1 (6 bases). Germline V lookup: CDR1 ENHRY, CDR2 SYGVKD. V shed 6 bases and J shed 0 bases, with 17 bases lying between them. CDR3 size: 16 residues. CDR3 region: CAIRVTGGGLNTEAFF. CDR3 nucleotide sequence: TGTGCCATCAGGGTAACAGGAGGGGGGCTGAACACTGAAGCTTTCTTT.

This chain links TRBV12-5 with TRBJ1-5, with 9 bases that match TRBD1. Germline CDR1 is LGHNT and CDR2 is FRNRAP. There are 15 residues in the CDR3. The V segment lost 6 bases and the J segment 5 bases; nucleotides outside the gene matches: 8. The CDR3 here is CASGPGQGPYQPQHF. The CDR3 coding sequence is TGTGCTAGTGGGCCGGGACAGGGCCCCTATCAGCCCCAGCATTTT.

The chain couples TRBV7-3 to TRBJ2-2; D unclear. CDR1 SGHTA and CDR2 FQGTGA come from the germline V gene. Trimming removed 4 bases from V and 6 bases from J, with 9 bases in between. The CDR3 consists of 13 residues. Here the CDR3 reads CASSSIRSGELFF. As DNA, the CDR3 is TGTGCCAGCAGCTCGATAAGGTCCGGGGAGCTGTTTTTT.

This clonotype has only one observation. The chain joins TRBV6-5 to TRBJ2-7; 7 bases line up with TRBD1. The germline V gene encodes CDR1 MNHEY and CDR2 SVGAGI. This CDR3 is 15 amino acids long. Trimming cost V 0 bases and J 5 bases; bases outside gene matches: 7. DNA for the CDR3: TGTGCCAGCAGTTACTCGATGATAGGGGGCCACGAGCAGTACTTC. Translated, it gives CASSYSMIGGHEQYF.

This clonotype was found a few times. The chain recombines TRBV4-2 with TRBJ2-3; 10 positions match TRBD1. The germline V gene encodes CDR1 LGHNA and CDR2 YNFKEQ. With V trimmed by 1 base and J by 3 bases, 1 base remained unmatched. The CDR3 has 15 amino acids. The CDR3 loop is CASSQGQGATDTQYF. The CDR3 bases are TGTGCCAGCAGCCAAGGACAGGGGGCTACAGATACGCAGTATTTT.